The 14 T cell receptor beta chains below come from one sample, sequenced in a study of blood T cell repertoires in COVID-19 (dated by TCRdb to about 2020). The library was prepared using the immunoSEQ multiplex PCR assay. In its TCRdb copy, this immuneACCESS table keeps in-frame sequences only and misses some clones. Where compared with another copy, unresolved V genes explain less than half of these, and the others have no known cause. This sample has some 44,000 clones in its table, and roughly 93% of those were observed once. Roughly 10% of the sample is taken by the ten largest. The material sequenced was peripheral blood. The origin of the receptors is a man aged 45-60 years with active COVID-19.

The V and J genes are TRBV5-6 and TRBJ1-4; possibly TRBD1 for D (6 bases). Germline lookup yields CDR1 SGHDT and CDR2 YYEEEE. The CDR3 covers 13 residues. V dropped 2 bases and J dropped 5 bases, with 7 bases sitting between them. The CDR3 protein is CASSLTGNEKLFF. CDR3 sequence (DNA): TGTGCCAGCAGCTTAACAGGGAATGAAAAACTGTTTTTT.

This chain links TRBV5-4 with TRBJ2-7, with 14 bases that match TRBD2. Trimming took 4 bases from V and 5 from J; bases not matched to a gene: 8. Germline V gene lookup returns CDR1 SGHNT and CDR2 YYREEE (reference sequence). This CDR3 comprises 16 residues. In DNA, the CDR3 is TGTGCCAGCAGCCCGGGACTAGCGGGGGCTGGTGACGAGCAGTACTTC. This translates into CASSPGLAGAGDEQYF.

This clone was seen a single time. This chain joins TRBV20-1 and TRBJ1-5, with D maybe TRBD1 (6 bases). CDR3 size: 13 residues. V lost 3 bases and J lost 5, with 11 bases in between. CDR1 and CDR2 (germline): DFQATT, SNEGSKA (reference sequence). The CDR3 DNA sequence: TGCAGTGCTAGTTCAGGGGTAGATCAGCCCCAGCATTTT. It translates to CSASSGVDQPQHF.

The chain employs TRBV2 and TRBJ2-6; 7 bases are a match to TRBD1. CDR1 and CDR2 from the germline V gene are SNHLY and FYNNEI. This CDR3 is 15 amino acids long. With V trimmed by 6 bases and J by 3 bases, 5 bases remained unmatched. The CDR3: CASRQGPLGANVLTF. The CDR3 nucleotides are TGTGCCAGCAGACAGGGGCCGCTTGGGGCCAACGTCCTGACTTTC.

The CDR3 region has the DNA TGTGCCAGCAGTGAATCTCACAGTTGGGCCGGCACTGAAGCTTTCTTT. The encoded protein is CASSESHSWAGTEAFF. This sequence joins TRBV6-1 and TRBJ1-1; D gene uncertain. Germline values: CDR1 MNHNS, CDR2 SASEGT. The V gene lost 2 bases and the J gene lost 4 bases, with 17 bases spanning the gap. The CDR3 is 16 residues long.

CDR3 DNA sequence: TGTGCCAGCAGTTTAGGAGGGGGGGGCAATCAGCCCCAGCATTTT. It is translated as CASSLGGGGNQPQHF. V is TRBV27 and J is TRBJ1-5; TRBD1 might be the D (6 bases). This CDR3 is built from 15 residues. In germline, CDR1 is MNHEY, CDR2 SMNVEV (reference sequence). The V gene lost 2 bases and the J gene lost 2 bases, with 10 bases spanning the gap.

The V gene is TRBV15, the J gene TRBJ2-1; TRBD1 matches at 7 bases. The germline gives CDR1 LNHNV, CDR2 YYDKDF (reference sequence). The CDR3 extends over 16 amino acids. The J segment lost 0 bases and the V segment lost 5 bases, leaving 7 bases of the junction unmatched. The CDR3 region is CATSGTDMSSYNEQFF. The DNA of the CDR3 is TGTGCCACCAGCGGGACAGATATGAGCTCCTACAATGAGCAGTTCTTC.

V usage is TRBV6-5 and J usage is TRBJ1-2, with D possibly being TRBD1 (6 bases). CDR1 and CDR2 from the germline V gene are MNHEY and SVGAGI. The CDR3 is 15 residues long. Trimming pared 6 bases from V and 6 bases from J, leaving 20 bases between. CDR3 region: CASRDTGTILNGYTF. CDR3 DNA sequence: TGTGCCAGCAGGGATACCGGGACAATCTTAAATGGCTACACCTTC.

This clone appeared a single time. The chain joins TRBV30 to TRBJ2-1; 9 nucleotides line up with TRBD2. J was trimmed by 9 bases and V by 7 bases; bases with no gene match: 28. CDR1 and CDR2 (germline): GTSNPN, SVGIG (reference sequence). The CDR3 runs to 19 residues. The CDR3 region has the DNA TGTGCCTCCCAACCTGGAGTGTACGGTGTGAGCGGGAGGAGGTCTGAGCAGTTCTTC. Its translation is CASQPGVYGVSGRRSEQFF.

This chain links TRBV7-8 with TRBJ2-7; 10 bases agree with TRBD1. The germline gives CDR1 SGHVS, CDR2 FQNEAQ. Germline trimming cut 5 bases from V and 6 bases from J; bases unmatched to any gene: 10. This CDR3 has 15 residues. CDR3 loop: CASSEPGQGRAEQYF. CDR3 in DNA: TGTGCCAGCAGCGAGCCGGGACAGGGGAGGGCCGAGCAGTACTTC.

The chain carries TRBV5-1 and TRBJ2-3; D may be TRBD1 (5 bases). The CDR3 sequence is 15 residues long. V was trimmed by 0 bases and J by 0 bases, leaving 8 bases between them. Germline V gives CDR1 SGHRS, CDR2 YFSETQ. The chain's CDR3 is CASSLGQLSTDTQYF. The CDR3, as DNA: TGCGCCAGCAGCTTGGGACAGCTAAGCACAGATACGCAGTATTTT.

The V gene is TRBV7-2, the J gene TRBJ1-2; a weak D match, TRBD1 (5 bases). This CDR3 has 13 amino acids. V was clipped by 5 bases and J by 7 bases, with 14 bases between them. Germline lookup yields CDR1 SGHTA and CDR2 FQGNSA. The CDR3 loop is CASSQWGFFGYTF. CDR3 sequence (DNA): TGTGCCAGCAGCCAATGGGGCTTCTTTGGCTACACCTTC.

This chain uses TRBV6-1 with TRBJ2-7, with D perhaps TRBD2 (6 bases). Germline loops: CDR1 MNHNS, CDR2 SASEGT. Trimming stripped 1 base from V and 3 bases from J, with 13 bases between. This CDR3 has 15 amino acids. For the CDR3, the DNA is TGTGCCAGCAGTGAAGAAGGTGGGAGGTTCTACGAGCAGTACTTC. Protein: CASSEEGGRFYEQYF.

This chain links TRBV7-8 with TRBJ2-7; 7 bases map to TRBD1. Unmatched junction bases numbered 3, after V lost 4 bases and J lost 3 bases. The germline V gene encodes CDR1 SGHVS and CDR2 FQNEAQ. The CDR3 covers 13 residues. The CDR3 region has the DNA TGTGCCAGCAGCTACGGGACAGACTACGAGCAGTACTTC. Encoded protein: CASSYGTDYEQYF. Full variable domain (rest looked up from reference TRBV7-8 and TRBJ2-7): GAGVSQSPRYKVAKRGQDVALRCDPISGHVSLFWYQQALGQGPEFLTYFQNEAQLDKSGLPSDRFFAERPEGSVSTLKIQRTQQEDSAVYLCASSYGTDYEQYFGPGTRLTVT.